The 20 T cell receptor beta chains in this list originate from one sample, sequenced in a study of cytomegalovirus exposure and HLA in healthy donors. The primer mix had 60 Vbeta and 13 Jbeta primers. The protocol was immunoSEQ multiplex PCR, while the TCRdb copy is restricted to in-frame clones and leaves out a portion. The data hold approximately 100,000 clones, with about 68% observed a single time. Specimen: PBMCs. Source of these receptors: a human donor in good health.

This chain uses TRBV7-2 with TRBJ2-3, with 8 bases that match TRBD2. CDR1 SGHTA and CDR2 FQGNSA come from the germline V gene. J lost 3 bases, V lost 1 base, and 6 bases had no gene match. The CDR3 is 16 residues long. As DNA, the CDR3 is TGTGCCAGCAGCTTAGGGCCGGGGGGGCGGACAGATACGCAGTATTTT. As protein: CASSLGPGGRTDTQYF.

The chain couples TRBV29-1 to TRBJ2-5, with 8 bases that match TRBD1. This CDR3 is 14 amino acids long. The junction had 5 bases not matched to a gene; V was cut back by 4 bases and J by 1 base. Germline loops: CDR1 SQVTM, CDR2 ANQGSEA. CDR3 in amino acids: CSVVPTGVQETQYF. For the CDR3, the DNA is TGCAGCGTTGTCCCGACAGGGGTCCAAGAGACCCAGTACTTC.

There are a few counts of this clone. J is TRBJ1-6 and V is TRBV27; the match to TRBD1 covers 7 bases. Germline-derived CDR1 and CDR2 are MNHEY and SMNVEV (reference sequence). V dropped 2 bases and J dropped 9; count of bases not matched to a gene: 4. The CDR3 contains 14 residues. The CDR3 loop reads CASSLDRESSPLHF. The DNA of the CDR3 is TGTGCCAGCAGTTTAGACAGGGAGAGTTCACCCCTCCACTTT.

In this sample, this clone turned up a few times. The rearrangement joins TRBV2 to TRBJ2-1; 8 bases agree with TRBD1. The CDR3 runs 15 residues. V lost 8 bases to trimming and J lost 4 bases; unmatched junction nucleotides: 10. In germline, CDR1 is SNHLY, CDR2 FYNNEI. The CDR3 nucleotides read TGTGCCAGCCCCACCCAGGGGGCGGCATACAATGAGCAGTTCTTC. This sequence encodes CASPTQGAAYNEQFF.

V gene TRBV2 combines with J gene TRBJ2-7; 7 bases match TRBD1. The CDR3 is 14 residues long. CDR1 is SNHLY and CDR2 is FYNNEI in the germline V gene. V lost 6 bases to trimming and J lost 0 bases; unmatched junction nucleotides: 5. CDR3 coding DNA: TGTGCCAGCAGCGACGGACAGGTCTCCTACGAGCAGTACTTC. Translated: CASSDGQVSYEQYF.

The chain uses TRBV6-5 and TRBJ2-5, with D maybe TRBD1 (6 bases). The CDR3 is 14 residues long. Trimming cost V 0 bases and J 5 bases, with 10 bases left between them. From germline, CDR1 is MNHEY and CDR2 SVGAGI. CDR3 DNA: TGTGCCAGCAGTTACTCGGGGGCGCGGGAGACCCAGTACTTC. It is translated as CASSYSGARETQYF.

V and J are TRBV7-8 and TRBJ1-2; possibly TRBD1 for D (5 bases). This CDR3 has 15 amino acids. The germline V gene encodes CDR1 SGHVS and CDR2 FQNEAQ. V dropped 5 bases and J dropped 4 bases, with 17 bases sitting between them. CDR3 region: CASSPRDLSFYGYTF. In nucleotides, the CDR3 is TGTGCCAGCAGCCCCCGGGACTTATCGTTCTATGGCTACACCTTC.

This rearrangement joins TRBV9 to TRBJ2-2, with 9 bases lining up with TRBD2. The CDR3 sequence is 15 residues long. Trimming took 3 bases from V and 5 from J; bases not matched to a gene: 5. CDR1 is SGDLS and CDR2 is YYNGEE in the germline V gene. In DNA form, the CDR3 reads TGTGCCAGCAGCGGTAGCGGGGGTCGTACCGGGGAGCTGTTTTTT. This encodes CASSGSGGRTGELFF.

This clone occurred once. V is TRBV5-1 and J is TRBJ2-1; a possible D gene is TRBD2 (5 bases). V lost 4 bases and J lost 0, with 17 bases in between. This CDR3 region has 17 residues. Per germline, CDR1 SGHRS and CDR2 YFSETQ. CDR3: CASSPRLIGSSYNEQFF. In DNA, the CDR3 is TGCGCCAGCAGCCCCCGTCTAATTGGGAGCTCCTACAATGAGCAGTTCTTC. The full variable domain, completed using reference TRBV5-1 and TRBJ2-1, is KAGVTQTPRYLIKTRGQQVTLSCSPISGHRSVSWYQQTPGQGLQFLFEYFSETQRNKGNFPGRFSGRQFSNSRSEMNVSTLELGDSALYLCASSPRLIGSSYNEQFFGPGTRLTVL.

The chain joins TRBV4-1 to TRBJ2-1, with 9 positions matching TRBD2. Per germline, CDR1 MGHRA and CDR2 YSYEKL. This CDR3 has 16 amino acids. Trimming took 0 bases from V and 7 from J; bases not matched to a gene: 7. The CDR3: CASSQDPSGELNEQFF. In nucleotides, the CDR3 is TGCGCCAGCAGCCAAGACCCTAGCGGGGAACTAAATGAGCAGTTCTTC.

The chain carries TRBV19 and TRBJ2-7; 9 bases match TRBD1. The CDR3 is 13 amino acids. Germline V gene data show CDR1 as LNHDA and CDR2 as SQIVND (reference sequence). Losses at the gene ends were 10 bases for V and 2 bases for J; bases not matched to a gene: 6. The CDR3 nucleotides read TGTGCCACTAGGGACAGGGACACCTACGAGCAGTACTTC. This translates into CATRDRDTYEQYF.

The chain combines TRBV27 with TRBJ2-5, with D possibly being TRBD2 (6 bases). The ends were cut back, 3 bases at V and 5 bases at J, with 13 bases in the middle. Germline loops: CDR1 MNHEY, CDR2 SMNVEV (reference sequence). The CDR3 covers 14 residues. This chain's CDR3 is CASSFWASEETQYF. Written as DNA, the CDR3 is TGTGCCAGCAGTTTCTGGGCTAGCGAGGAGACCCAGTACTTC.

The V call is TRBV9, the J call TRBJ2-4; 8 bases agree with TRBD2. V dropped 0 bases and J dropped 6; count of bases not matched to a gene: 5. Germline values: CDR1 SGDLS, CDR2 YYNGEE. The CDR3 extends over 15 amino acids. Written as DNA, the CDR3 is TGTGCCAGCAGCGTAGCGGGGGGGCCCAGAAACATTCAGTACTTC. Translating it yields CASSVAGGPRNIQYF.

This chain links TRBV11-3 with TRBJ2-7; TRBD2 matches 8 bases. V shed 5 bases, J shed 3 bases, and the junction held 9 bases outside the gene matches. The CDR3 spans 15 residues. Germline V lookup: CDR1 SGHNT, CDR2 YENEEA. The CDR3 DNA reads as TGTGCCAGCAGCCCAGTCGGCGGGAGGATCTACGAGCAGTACTTC. Translated: CASSPVGGRIYEQYF.

The table lists this clone with a few counts. The chain combines TRBV15 with TRBJ2-6; 9 bases map to TRBD1. Trimming at V came to 6 bases and at J to 1 base, leaving 7 bases not matched to a gene. The germline V gene encodes CDR1 LNHNV and CDR2 YYDKDF (reference sequence). The CDR3 has 17 residues. CDR3 residues: CATRQGQGSSGANVLTF. The CDR3 DNA follows: TGTGCCACCAGGCAAGGACAGGGGTCTTCTGGGGCCAACGTCCTGACTTTC.

The V gene is TRBV5-8, the J gene TRBJ1-5; 8 bases are shared with TRBD1. V trimming: 1 base; J trimming: 2 bases; junction bases outside the gene matches: 5. The CDR3 contains 16 residues. Germline assignment: CDR1 SGHTS and CDR2 YDEGEE. CDR3 amino acids: CASSLNRGYGNQPQHF. In DNA, the CDR3 is TGTGCCAGCAGCTTGAACAGGGGGTATGGCAATCAGCCCCAGCATTTT. Full variable domain (missing parts from reference TRBV5-8 and TRBJ1-5): EAGVTQSPTHLIKTRGQQATLRCSPISGHTSVYWYQQALGLGLQFLLWYDEGEERNRGNFPPRFSGRQFPNYSSELNVNALELEDSALYLCASSLNRGYGNQPQHFGDGTRLSIL.

This clone has just a few counts. This chain connects TRBV5-1 to TRBJ2-3; 9 bases line up with TRBD1. The germline gives CDR1 SGHRS, CDR2 YFSETQ. Trimming cost V 0 bases and J 6 bases; bases outside gene matches: 8. The CDR3 is made up of 16 amino acids. CDR3 region: CASSLAPLGQGDTQYF. In DNA, the CDR3 is TGCGCCAGCAGCTTGGCCCCACTCGGACAGGGGGATACGCAGTATTTT.

This clone came up a few times. The chain is built from TRBV9 and TRBJ1-2, with D possibly being TRBD1 (5 bases). This CDR3 is built from 15 residues. Trimming took 1 base from V and 8 from J, leaving 18 bases between them. The V gene's germline CDR1 is SGDLS and CDR2 YYNGEE. The CDR3 DNA is TGTGCCAGCAGCGTACTGCAAATTGGGGGAGGGGGCTACACCTTC. This encodes CASSVLQIGGGGYTF.

This clone has only one observation. This sequence joins TRBV29-1 and TRBJ2-5, with 11 bases lining up with TRBD2. Germline-derived CDR1 and CDR2 are SQVTM and ANQGSEA. The CDR3 is 12 residues long. V gave up 8 bases and J gave up 5 bases; unmatched junction bases: 4. CDR3: CSMLAGGETQYF. As DNA, the CDR3 is TGCAGCATGCTAGCGGGGGGTGAGACCCAGTACTTC.

V is TRBV4-1 and J is TRBJ2-2, with D possibly being TRBD2 (7 bases). The CDR3 is 15 residues long. Trimming took 4 bases from V and 3 from J, leaving 12 bases between them. Looked up from germline, CDR1 is MGHRA and CDR2 is YSYEKL. Here the CDR3 reads CASSPVGGHTGELFF. The CDR3 nucleotides read TGCGCCAGCAGCCCGGTGGGGGGGCACACCGGGGAGCTGTTTTTT.